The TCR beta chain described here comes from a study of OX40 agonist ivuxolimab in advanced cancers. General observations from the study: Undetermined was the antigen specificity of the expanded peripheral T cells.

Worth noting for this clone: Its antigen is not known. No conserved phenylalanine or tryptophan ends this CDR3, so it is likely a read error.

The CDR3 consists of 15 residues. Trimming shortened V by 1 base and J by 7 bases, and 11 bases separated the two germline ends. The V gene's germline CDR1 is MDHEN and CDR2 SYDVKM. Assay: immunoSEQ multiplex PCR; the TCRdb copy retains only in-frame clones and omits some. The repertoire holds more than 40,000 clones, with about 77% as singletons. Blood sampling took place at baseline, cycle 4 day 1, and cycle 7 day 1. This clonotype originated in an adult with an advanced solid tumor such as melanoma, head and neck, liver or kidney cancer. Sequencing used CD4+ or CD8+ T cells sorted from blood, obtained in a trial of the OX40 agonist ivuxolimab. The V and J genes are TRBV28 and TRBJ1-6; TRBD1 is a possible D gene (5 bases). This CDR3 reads CASSLFRGRNSPLHL. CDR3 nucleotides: TGTGCCAGCAGTTTATTTCGGGGGAGGAATTCACCCCTCCACCTT.